This TCR beta chain was sequenced during a study of blood T cell repertoires in COVID-19. Looking at the study overall: Material from acute and convalescent COVID-19 was sourced from the United States, Italy and Spain. From T cells, B-cell-depleted T cells, or PBMCs came the material, which was cDNA or gDNA.

Original processing methods: Amplifying reference gene primers gave estimates of nucleated cell counts. Clones were sequenced by immunoSEQ multiplex PCR, and TCRdb holds only the in-frame ones, with some missing. The V and J calls and the clone size are those of that table, but D and trimming were determined from the DNA. This table has under 250,000 clones, roughly 86% appearing once. Germline lookup yields CDR1 MDHEN and CDR2 SYDVKM. The length of the CDR3 is 12 residues. The ends lost 8 bases at V and 8 bases at J; junction bases unmatched: 2. This TCR was recovered from a woman aged 55-75 years who had recovered from COVID-19. The material sequenced was peripheral blood. The V call is TRBV28, the J call TRBJ1-6; TRBD1 agrees at 8 bases. The CDR3 here is CASGQGYSPLHF. Here the CDR3 DNA reads TGTGCCAGCGGACAGGGCTATTCACCCCTCCACTTT.